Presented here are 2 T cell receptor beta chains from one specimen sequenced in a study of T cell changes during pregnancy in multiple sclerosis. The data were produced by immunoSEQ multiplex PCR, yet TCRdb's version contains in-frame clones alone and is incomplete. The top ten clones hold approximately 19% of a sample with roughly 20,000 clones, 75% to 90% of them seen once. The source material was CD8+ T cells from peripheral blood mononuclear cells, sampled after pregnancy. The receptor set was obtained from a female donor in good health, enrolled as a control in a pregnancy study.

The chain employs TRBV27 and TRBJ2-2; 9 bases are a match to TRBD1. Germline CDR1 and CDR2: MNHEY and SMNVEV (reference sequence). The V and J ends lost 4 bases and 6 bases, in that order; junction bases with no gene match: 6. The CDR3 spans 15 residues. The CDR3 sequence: CASSSPGTGSGELFF. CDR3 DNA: TGTGCCAGCAGTTCCCCCGGGACAGGGTCCGGGGAGCTGTTTTTT.

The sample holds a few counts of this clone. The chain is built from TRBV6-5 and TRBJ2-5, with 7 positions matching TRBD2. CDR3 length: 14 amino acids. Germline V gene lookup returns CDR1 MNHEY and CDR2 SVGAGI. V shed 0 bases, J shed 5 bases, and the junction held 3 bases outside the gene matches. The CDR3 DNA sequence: TGTGCCAGCAGTTACTCGCGGGGAGGGGAGACCCAGTACTTC. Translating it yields CASSYSRGGETQYF.